Shown below are 25 T cell receptor beta chains from a single sample sequenced in a study of graft-versus-host responses after intestinal transplantation. Profiling relied on immunoSEQ multiplex PCR, and the TCRdb table lists in-frame clones only, not all of them. The repertoire holds fewer than 4,500 clones, with approximately 30% as singletons. The sequencing used alloreactive CD4+ T cells from a mixed lymphocyte reaction culture, collected before transplantation. Regarding subset: CFSE-low proliferating T cells sorted from roughly six-day pre-transplant mixed lymphocyte reaction (GvH or HvG direction). The source of these receptors is a human patient who was an organ donor for intestinal transplantation.

Of note for this clone: One end of the junction varies from germline; a read error may be responsible. This chain joins TRBV10-3 and TRBJ1-6, with a possible D match to TRBD1 (5 bases). The length of the CDR3 is 13 residues. Germline V lookup: CDR1 ENHRY, CDR2 SYGVKD. The CDR3, as DNA: TGTGCCAGCAGTTCTCAGGGTTATTCACCCCTCCACTTT. Its protein is CASSSQGYSPLHF.

By sample share, this clone is medium-sized. This rearrangement joins TRBV5-1 to TRBJ2-3; 9 nucleotides line up with TRBD2. The germline gives CDR1 SGHRS, CDR2 YFSETQ. The J segment lost 5 bases and the V segment lost 5 bases, leaving 9 bases of the junction unmatched. The CDR3 length is 15 residues. CDR3 bases: TGCGCCAGCAGTCGAGCAGTAGCGGGGGTAGATACGCAGTATTTT. It yields the protein CASSRAVAGVDTQYF.

This clone is categorized as large. The chain is built from TRBV11-2 and TRBJ2-2; 8 bases are shared with TRBD2. Germline lookup yields CDR1 SGHAT and CDR2 FQNNGV. The V segment lost 2 bases and the J segment 4 bases; nucleotides outside the gene matches: 0. There are 14 residues in the CDR3. CDR3 protein: CASSLSGGTGELFF. The DNA for the CDR3 is TGTGCCAGCAGCTTAAGCGGGGGCACCGGGGAGCTGTTTTTT.

This chain links TRBV7-2 with TRBJ2-3, with 10 nucleotides matching TRBD2. V was pared by 5 bases and J by 0 bases, with 8 bases of the junction left unmatched. The CDR3 is made up of 17 amino acids. From germline, CDR1 is SGHTA and CDR2 FQGNSA. In nucleotides, the CDR3 is TGTGCCAGCAGCGTCTCCGGGACTAGCGTTAGCACAGATACGCAGTATTTT. It specifies CASSVSGTSVSTDTQYF.

This chain connects TRBV5-4 to TRBJ2-3; D unresolved. CDR1 SGHNT and CDR2 YYREEE come from the germline V gene (reference sequence). V gave up 1 base and J gave up 2 bases, with 2 bases separating them. CDR3 length: 12 residues. The CDR3 is CASSLNTDTQYF. CDR3 DNA sequence: TGTGCCAGCAGCTTGAACACAGATACGCAGTATTTT. The full variable domain, rest sourced from reference TRBV5-4 and TRBJ2-3, is ETGVTQSPTHLIKTRGQQVTLRCSSQSGHNTVSWYQQALGQGPQFIFQYYREEENGRGNFPPRFSGLQFPNYSSELNVNALELDDSALYLCASSLNTDTQYFGPGTRLTVL.

This clone was detected only a few times. The V gene is TRBV7-2, the J gene TRBJ2-3, with TRBD2 identical over 11 bases. Germline V gene sequence: CDR1 SGHTA, CDR2 FQGNSA. The CDR3 extends over 17 amino acids. The junction had 4 bases not matched to a gene; V was cut back by 0 bases and J by 2 bases. CDR3: CASSLAGTSGFTDTQYF. The CDR3 DNA reads as TGTGCCAGCAGCTTAGCCGGGACTAGCGGATTCACAGATACGCAGTATTTT.

Note on this clone: Given a far larger clone just one base away, this is likely a sequencing read error. CDR3 DNA: TGTGCCAGTAGTATCGGCAACTATGGCTGCACCTTC. Its protein product is CASSIGNYGCTF. The chain links TRBV19 to TRBJ1-2; D gene unclear. Germline assignment: CDR1 LNHDA and CDR2 SQIVND (reference sequence). CDR3 size: 12 residues. The whole variable domain, remainder taken from reference TRBV19 and TRBJ1-2, is DGGITQSPKYLFRKEGQNVTLSCEQNLNHDAMYWYRQDPGQGLRLIYYSQIVNDFQKGDIAEGYSVSREKKESFPLTVTSAQKNPTAFYLCASSIGNYGCTFGSGTRLTVV.

This clone is medium-sized (0.01 to 0.1%) in the sample. This chain joins TRBV4-3 and TRBJ2-7, with 10 positions matching TRBD2. The CDR3 loop spans 16 amino acids. Germline CDR1 and CDR2: LGHNA and YSLEER. Trimming cost V 1 base and J 7 bases; bases outside gene matches: 10. The CDR3 spells CASSQALPGLAREQYF. The CDR3 nucleotides read TGCGCCAGCAGCCAAGCCCTTCCGGGACTAGCGAGAGAGCAGTACTTC.

V and J are TRBV9 and TRBJ1-2, with 10 bases fitting TRBD1. J was trimmed by 4 bases and V by 0 bases; bases with no gene match: 3. Germline CDR1 is SGDLS and CDR2 is YYNGEE. CDR3 length: 15 residues. CDR3 nucleotide sequence: TGTGCCAGCAGCGTAGGGGGACAGGGGATCTATGGCTACACCTTC. Encoded protein: CASSVGGQGIYGYTF.

This clone is classed as large. The chain is built from TRBV6-6 and TRBJ1-6, with a weak D call TRBD1 (5 bases). Looked up from germline, CDR1 is MNHNY and CDR2 is SVGAGI (reference sequence). The length of the CDR3 is 13 residues. V lost 4 bases and J lost 8, with 9 bases in between. The CDR3: CASSSQGYSPLHF. The CDR3 coding sequence is TGTGCCAGCAGTTCTCAGGGTTATTCACCCCTCCACTTT.

CDR3 protein: CASSFRGNTEAFF. The DNA for the CDR3 is TGTGCCAGCAGCTTTAGGGGGAACACTGAAGCTTTCTTT. This chain uses TRBV7-3 with TRBJ1-1; a weak D match, TRBD1 (5 bases). The CDR3 extends over 13 amino acids. The V end lost 3 bases, the J end lost 1 base, and 6 bases lay between the germline ends. The V gene's germline CDR1 is SGHTA and CDR2 FQGTGA.

This clone showed up just a few times. This may come from a read error, since a much larger clone is one base off. V usage is TRBV6-1 and J usage is TRBJ1-2; 9 positions match TRBD1. Germline CDR1 is MNHNS and CDR2 is SASEGT. This CDR3 spans 12 amino acids. The trim removed 6 bases at V and 4 bases at J, leaving 0 bases unmatched. The CDR3 sequence is CASRTGGYGYTF. The CDR3 DNA reads as TGTGCCAGCAGGACAGGGGGCTATGGCTACACCTTC.

This clone has only a few counts. This chain links TRBV11-1 with TRBJ1-3; D is unclear. CDR1 is SGHAT and CDR2 is FQDESV in the germline V gene (reference sequence). Deletions cut 5 bases from V and 0 bases from J, with 11 bases between. The CDR3 has 15 amino acids. The CDR3 sequence: CASSALGHSGNTIYF. The CDR3 coding sequence is TGTGCCAGCAGCGCTCTCGGGCACTCTGGAAACACCATATATTTT.

This clone was picked up a small number of times. This chain joins TRBV7-9 and TRBJ2-7; D is perhaps TRBD1 (6 bases). This CDR3 is 15 amino acids long. V lost 0 bases to trimming and J lost 2 bases, with 11 bases between them. CDR1 and CDR2 from the germline V gene are SEHNR and FQNEAQ (reference sequence). This CDR3 reads CASSLAGTPPYEQYF. DNA for the CDR3: TGTGCCAGCAGCTTAGCGGGGACACCACCCTACGAGCAGTACTTC.

This clone qualifies as medium-sized. V and J are TRBV5-1 and TRBJ1-6; D possibly corresponds to TRBD1 (5 bases). The V and J ends lost 0 bases and 7 bases respectively, with 5 bases between them. The CDR3 loop spans 13 amino acids. Germline lookup yields CDR1 SGHRS and CDR2 YFSETQ. The CDR3 DNA follows: TGCGCCAGCAGCTTGGGGGGCAATTCACCCCTCCACTTT. Translated: CASSLGGNSPLHF.

The CDR3 bases are TGTGCCAGCAGCCCCCTAGGACAGGGGAACACTGAAGCTTTCTTT. As protein: CASSPLGQGNTEAFF. The chain couples TRBV6-6 to TRBJ1-1; 8 nucleotides line up with TRBD1. This CDR3 is 15 amino acids long. The germline gives CDR1 MNHNY, CDR2 SVGAGI (reference sequence). The V segment lost 6 bases and the J segment 1 base; nucleotides outside the gene matches: 7.

In its sample, this clone was seen once. V gene TRBV20-1 combines with J gene TRBJ2-5; D not certain. This CDR3 spans 11 amino acids. Germline assignment: CDR1 DFQATT and CDR2 SNEGSKA (reference sequence). The V end lost 5 bases, the J end lost 2 bases, and 6 bases lay between the germline ends. For the CDR3, the DNA is TGCAGTGCTCGAACTCAAGAGACCCAGTACTTC. Its protein product is CSARTQETQYF.

V usage is TRBV9 and J usage is TRBJ2-3, with a tentative D call TRBD1 (6 bases). This CDR3 has 16 residues. Germline CDR1 SGDLS, CDR2 YYNGEE. V was clipped by 1 base and J by 5 bases, with 17 bases between them. The CDR3 DNA follows: TGTGCCAGCAGCGTATACAGGGTCAGTTATTTAGATACGCAGTATTTT. This sequence encodes CASSVYRVSYLDTQYF. The full variable domain, completed using reference TRBV9 and TRBJ2-3, is DSGVTQTPKHLITATGQRVTLRCSPRSGDLSVYWYQQSLDQGLQFLIQYYNGEERAKGNILERFSAQQFPDLHSELNLSSLELGDSALYFCASSVYRVSYLDTQYFGPGTRLTVL.

This chain connects TRBV19 to TRBJ1-2, with D possibly matching TRBD1 (6 bases). Trimming removed 5 bases at V and 2 bases at J, with 12 bases between. Germline CDR1 reads LNHDA; CDR2 reads SQIVND (reference sequence). The CDR3 extends over 14 amino acids. The CDR3 loop is CASSATGTNYGYTF. Written as DNA, the CDR3 is TGTGCCAGTAGTGCCACCGGGACAAACTATGGCTACACCTTC. Variable domain in full (rest from reference TRBV19 and TRBJ1-2): DGGITQSPKYLFRKEGQNVTLSCEQNLNHDAMYWYRQDPGQGLRLIYYSQIVNDFQKGDIAEGYSVSREKKESFPLTVTSAQKNPTAFYLCASSATGTNYGYTFGSGTRLTVV.

Comment on this clone: One junction end does not reproduce the germline sequence, and a read error may be involved. CDR3 coding DNA: TGTGCCAGCAGTGAAGCAAAGGGGACAGGGTCACCGCGGCAGTACTTC. Protein product: CASSEAKGTGSPRQYF. This chain links TRBV10-3 with TRBJ2-7, with TRBD1 matching 9 bases. The CDR3 has 16 amino acids. Looked up from germline, CDR1 is ENHRY and CDR2 is SYGVKD.

The chain has TRBV11-3 and TRBJ2-2, with 8 bases that match TRBD2. Per the germline V gene, CDR1 is SGHNT and CDR2 is YENEEA. V lost 2 bases and J lost 4; bases outside the gene matches: 0. This CDR3 region has 14 residues. The DNA for the CDR3 is TGTGCCAGCAGCTTAAGCGGGGGCACCGGGGAGCTGTTTTTT. Translating gives CASSLSGGTGELFF.

The CDR3 is CASSLAGGGRETQYF. CDR3 sequence (DNA): TGTGCCAGCAGCTTGGCAGGGGGAGGTAGAGAGACCCAGTACTTC. The J gene is TRBJ2-5, the V gene TRBV7-9, with D perhaps matching TRBD1 (7 bases). The CDR3 loop spans 15 amino acids. V lost 3 bases, J lost 4 bases, and 15 bases lay in between. Germline CDR1 is SEHNR and CDR2 is FQNEAQ (reference sequence).

The chain couples TRBV30 to TRBJ2-7; 10 positions match TRBD1. The CDR3 is 15 residues long. Germline V lookup: CDR1 GTSNPN, CDR2 SVGIG (reference sequence). Losses at the gene ends were 0 bases for V and 3 bases for J; bases not matched to a gene: 5. DNA for the CDR3: TGTGCCTGGAGTGTACCCTGGACAGGGGGCTACGAGCAGTACTTC. It codes for CAWSVPWTGGYEQYF.

As concerns this clone: The junction departs from germline at one end; a sequencing error may be responsible. Other DNA sequences in this sample translate to the same CDR3. The chain recombines TRBV28 with TRBJ2-3; D not certain. Germline CDR1 is MDHEN and CDR2 is SYDVKM. CDR3 size: 12 residues. The CDR3 coding sequence is TGTGCCAGCAGTTCCCCCACAGATACACAGTATTTT. It is translated as CASSSPTDTQYF.

Relative to its sample, this clone is medium-sized. In the same sample, other DNA sequences code for this CDR3. The J gene is TRBJ2-7, the V gene TRBV29-1, with TRBD1 identical over 9 bases. V shed 6 bases, J shed 3 bases, and the junction held 0 bases outside the gene matches. Germline lookup yields CDR1 SQVTM and CDR2 ANQGSEA. The CDR3 has 11 residues. The CDR3 bases are TGCAGCGTGGACAGGGGCTACGAGCAGTACTTC. Its protein is CSVDRGYEQYF.